Described below is a single T cell receptor (beta chain) sequence and its context. This record belongs to a study of blood T cell repertoires in COVID-19. As for the study in general: The United States, Italy and Spain supplied acute and convalescent COVID-19 samples. T cells, B-cell-depleted T cells, or PBMCs provided the cDNA or gDNA that served as material.

Germline V gene data show CDR1 as ENHRY and CDR2 as SYGVKD. Trimming shortened V by 10 bases and J by 2 bases, and 18 bases separated the two germline ends. The CDR3 totals 15 residues. Methods used by the authors: Quantification of nucleated cells was approximated via reference gene primer amplification. Clones were sequenced by immunoSEQ multiplex PCR, and TCRdb holds only the in-frame ones, with some missing. The V and J calls and clone size were taken over from that table, and D and trimming were inferred from the DNA. Of approximately 93,000 clones in the sample, over 70% were seen once. This clonotype was obtained from an elderly woman with acute or convalescent COVID-19. The material sequenced was peripheral blood. V gene TRBV10-3 combines with J gene TRBJ1-5; D is possibly TRBD1 (5 bases). CDR3 DNA: TGTGCCACCCGTGGGGGGTATGAGGGCAATCAGCCCCAGCATTTT. Protein sequence: CATRGGYEGNQPQHF.